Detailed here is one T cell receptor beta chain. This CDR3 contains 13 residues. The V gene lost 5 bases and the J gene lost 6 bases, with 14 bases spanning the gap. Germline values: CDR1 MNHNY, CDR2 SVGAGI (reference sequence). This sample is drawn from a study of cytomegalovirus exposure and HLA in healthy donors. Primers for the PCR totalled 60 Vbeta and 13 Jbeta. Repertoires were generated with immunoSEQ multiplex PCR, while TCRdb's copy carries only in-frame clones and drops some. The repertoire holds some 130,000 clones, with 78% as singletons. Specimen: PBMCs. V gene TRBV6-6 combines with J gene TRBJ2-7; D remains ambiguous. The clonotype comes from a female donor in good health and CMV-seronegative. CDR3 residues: CASSIRGRSEQYF. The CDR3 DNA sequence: TGTGCCAGCAGTATAAGAGGCCGGAGCGAGCAGTACTTC.